This passage covers 10 T cell receptor beta chains from one sample sequenced in a study of CD8 T cells in Susac syndrome. Random hexamers were used to reverse transcribe the RNA input (about 0.5 to 1 ug). TCRdb reanalysed the immunoSEQ multiplex PCR reads using MiXCR and keeps one entry per CDR3 protein. The sample has roughly 200,000 distinct CDR3 sequences; approximately 94% are singletons. The specimen sequenced was CD4+ T cells from PBMCs. The receptors here all came from a human donor in good health.

This chain uses TRBV21-1 with TRBJ1-1; the table names TRBD1, a call not compared with the DNA. TRBV21-1 is a pseudogene. The CDR3 totals 14 residues. CDR3 in DNA: TGTGCCAGCAGCAAGGTAATCGGGAATGCTGAAGCTTTCTTT. Amino acids: CASSKVIGNAEAFF.

The chain recombines TRBV7-2 with TRBJ2-2; D is tentatively TRBD1 or TRBD2 (6 bases each). Germline V CDR1 and CDR2: SGHTA, FQGNSA. Trimming took 5 bases from V and 5 from J, leaving 18 bases between them. The CDR3 contains 16 residues. CDR3 DNA sequence: TGTGCCAGCAGCCCCAGGAGGGGGAGAGATACCGGGGAGCTGTTTTTT. It codes for CASSPRRGRDTGELFF.

The chain employs TRBV18 and TRBJ1-5; D is perhaps TRBD1 (5 bases). CDR3 length equals 16 residues. CDR1 and CDR2 from the germline V gene are KGHSH and LQKENI. Trimming removed 1 base at V and 0 bases at J, with 10 bases between. The CDR3 DNA sequence: TGTGCCAGCTCACCACAAGGGGCCTATAGCAATCAGCCCCAGCATTTT. This encodes CASSPQGAYSNQPQHF.

The rearrangement uses TRBV30 and TRBJ2-1; D possibly corresponds to TRBD2 (6 bases). This CDR3 comprises 16 residues. The V gene lost 2 bases and the J gene lost 4 bases, with 18 bases spanning the gap. The germline gives CDR1 GTSNPN, CDR2 SVGIG (reference sequence). CDR3 region: CAWSTRRAFGYNEQFF. CDR3 nucleotides: TGTGCCTGGAGTACGAGGAGGGCCTTTGGGTACAATGAGCAGTTCTTC.

The chain combines TRBV7-2 with TRBJ1-1; 7 bases are a match to TRBD1. Germline lookup yields CDR1 SGHTA and CDR2 FQGNSA. This CDR3 contains 14 residues. J lost 7 bases, V lost 5 bases, and 10 bases had no gene match. The CDR3 nucleotides are TGTGCCAGCAGCAAAGGAGGGGGCTGGGTTGAAGCTTTCTTT. It specifies CASSKGGGWVEAFF.

The rearrangement uses TRBV20-1 and TRBJ2-3; 10 bases fit TRBD2. CDR3 size: 15 residues. The germline V gene encodes CDR1 DFQATT and CDR2 SNEGSKA (reference sequence). With V trimmed by 8 bases and J by 6 bases, 14 bases remained unmatched. The CDR3: CSTSLLLAGRDTQYF. CDR3 DNA: TGCAGTACTTCTTTACTACTAGCGGGGAGGGATACGCAGTATTTT.

This CDR3 reads CASSLLLTSGRAGEQFF. The CDR3 DNA reads TGTGCCAGCAGTTTATTGCTAACTAGCGGGAGGGCCGGTGAGCAGTTCTTC. This sequence joins TRBV27 and TRBJ2-1; 13 bases agree with TRBD2. CDR1 MNHEY and CDR2 SMNVEV come from the germline V gene (reference sequence). After removal of 1 base from V and 9 bases from J, the junction contained 9 bases not matched to a gene. The CDR3 spans 17 residues.

This chain joins TRBV9 and TRBJ2-3, with D possibly TRBD2 on 6 matching bases. Germline V gene sequence: CDR1 SGDLS, CDR2 YYNGEE. Trimming took 7 bases from V and 3 from J, leaving 12 bases between them. This CDR3 contains 13 residues. CDR3 protein: CASGGGPTDTQYF. CDR3 sequence (DNA): TGTGCCAGCGGTGGAGGGCCAACAGATACGCAGTATTTT.

The chain uses TRBV20-1 and TRBJ1-5; no reliable D call. Germline V lookup: CDR1 DFQATT, CDR2 SNEGSKA (reference sequence). The CDR3 runs 11 residues. Trimming took off 0 bases at V and 8 bases at J, with 5 bases between the two ends. The CDR3 is CSAREEEPQHF. Here the CDR3 DNA reads TGCAGTGCTAGAGAGGAGGAGCCCCAGCATTTT.

The gene calls are TRBV6-2 or TRBV6-3 and TRBJ2-3; no definite D call. The V end lost 0 bases, the J end lost 6 bases, and 10 bases lay between the germline ends. CDR3 length: 14 residues. The germline V gene has CDR1 MNHEY and CDR2 SVGEGT. In nucleotides, the CDR3 is TGTGCCAGCAGTTACTCGGTTAGGGCGGATACGCAGTATTTT. Translating it yields CASSYSVRADTQYF.